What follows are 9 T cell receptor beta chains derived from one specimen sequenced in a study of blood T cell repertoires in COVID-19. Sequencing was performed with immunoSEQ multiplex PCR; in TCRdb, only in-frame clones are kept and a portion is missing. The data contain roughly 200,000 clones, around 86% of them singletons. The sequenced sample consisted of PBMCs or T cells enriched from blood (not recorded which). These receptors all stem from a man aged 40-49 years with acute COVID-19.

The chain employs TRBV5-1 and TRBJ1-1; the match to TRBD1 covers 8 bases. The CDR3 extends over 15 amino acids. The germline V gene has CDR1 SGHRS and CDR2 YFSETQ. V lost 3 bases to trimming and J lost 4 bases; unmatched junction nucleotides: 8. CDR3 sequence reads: CASSWTTGGTTEAFF. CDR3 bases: TGCGCCAGCAGCTGGACTACAGGGGGAACCACTGAAGCTTTCTTT.

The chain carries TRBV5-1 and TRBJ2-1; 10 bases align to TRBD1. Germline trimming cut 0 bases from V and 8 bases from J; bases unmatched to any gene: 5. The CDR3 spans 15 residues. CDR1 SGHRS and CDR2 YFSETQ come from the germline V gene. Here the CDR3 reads CASSLAGTGVHEQFF. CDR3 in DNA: TGCGCCAGCAGCTTGGCCGGGACAGGGGTGCATGAGCAGTTCTTC.

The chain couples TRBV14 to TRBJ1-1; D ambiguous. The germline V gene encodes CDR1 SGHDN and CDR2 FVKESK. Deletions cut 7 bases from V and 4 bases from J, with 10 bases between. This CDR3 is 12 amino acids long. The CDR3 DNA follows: TGTGCCAGCACCACGGGATCCACTGAAGCTTTCTTT. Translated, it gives CASTTGSTEAFF.

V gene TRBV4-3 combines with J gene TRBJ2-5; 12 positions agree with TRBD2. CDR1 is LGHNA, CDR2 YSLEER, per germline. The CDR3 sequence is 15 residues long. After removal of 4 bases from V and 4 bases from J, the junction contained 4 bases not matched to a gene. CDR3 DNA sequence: TGCGCCAGCAGCCCCCTGGGACTAGCGGGAGAGACCCAGTACTTC. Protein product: CASSPLGLAGETQYF.

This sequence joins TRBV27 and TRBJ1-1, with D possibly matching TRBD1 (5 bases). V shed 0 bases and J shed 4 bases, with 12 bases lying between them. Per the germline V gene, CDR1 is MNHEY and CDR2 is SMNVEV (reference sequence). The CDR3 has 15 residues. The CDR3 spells CASSLSYRSGTEAFF. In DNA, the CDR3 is TGTGCCAGCAGTTTATCGTACAGGTCTGGCACTGAAGCTTTCTTT.

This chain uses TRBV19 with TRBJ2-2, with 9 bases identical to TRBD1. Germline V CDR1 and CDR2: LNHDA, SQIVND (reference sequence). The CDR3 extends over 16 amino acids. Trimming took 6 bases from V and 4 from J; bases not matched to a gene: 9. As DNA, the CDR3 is TGTGCCAGTAGCGTACAGGGGGCGCGGGGCACCGGGGAGCTGTTTTTT. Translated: CASSVQGARGTGELFF.

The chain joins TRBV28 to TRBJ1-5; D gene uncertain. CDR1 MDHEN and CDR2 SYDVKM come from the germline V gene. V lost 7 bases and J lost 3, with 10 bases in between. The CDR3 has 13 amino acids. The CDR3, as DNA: TGTGCCAGCATCGAGTATTTCAATCAGCCCCAGCATTTT. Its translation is CASIEYFNQPQHF. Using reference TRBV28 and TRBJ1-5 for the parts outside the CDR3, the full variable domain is DVKVTQSSRYLVKRTGEKVFLECVQDMDHENMFWYRQDPGLGLRLIYFSYDVKMKEKGDIPEGYSVSREKKERFSLILESASTNQTSMYLCASIEYFNQPQHFGDGTRLSIL.

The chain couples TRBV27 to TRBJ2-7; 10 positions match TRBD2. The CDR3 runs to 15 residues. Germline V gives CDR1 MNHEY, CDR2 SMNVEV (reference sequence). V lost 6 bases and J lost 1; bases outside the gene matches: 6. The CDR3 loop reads CASSLAGDISYEQYF. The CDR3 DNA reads TGTGCCAGCAGCCTAGCGGGAGACATATCCTACGAGCAGTACTTC.

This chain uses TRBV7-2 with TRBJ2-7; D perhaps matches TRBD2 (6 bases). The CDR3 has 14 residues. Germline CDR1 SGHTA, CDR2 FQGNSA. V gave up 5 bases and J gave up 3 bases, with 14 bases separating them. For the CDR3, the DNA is TGTGCCAGCAGCCCCGGGATCGGGGGCTACGAGCAGTACTTC. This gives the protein CASSPGIGGYEQYF.